A selection of T cell receptor beta chains follows, all from one sample in a study of monozygotic twins with inflammatory bowel disease. Using the 5' RACE reads, TCRdb records one entry per CDR3 protein without DNA. The table lists 150,000 to 200,000 distinct CDR3 sequences. The source material was blood. Receptor source: a human donor with ulcerative colitis or Crohn's disease, or a healthy co-twin of an affected twin (not recorded which). Both conserved end residues are part of each CDR3. Each record gives: J gene, V gene, CDR3 length, CDR3 protein.

TRBJ1-5 TRBV12-3/TRBV12-4 16 CASSPGSDRGNQPQHF
TRBJ2-1 TRBV7-2 12 CACRRGRDEQFF
TRBJ2-1 TRBV5-1 14 CASSVRDTYNEQFF
TRBJ2-2 TRBV11-3 16 CASSPTSGKSSGELFF
TRBJ2-2 TRBV7-7 13 CASSHPSAGELFF
TRBJ1-3 TRBV20-1 15 CSAPHLGQPGNTIYF
TRBJ1-4 TRBV14 13 CASSRVQNEKLFF
TRBJ1-6 TRBV27 15 CASSSLGGGVSPLHF
TRBJ2-7 TRBV2 16 CARQGTSGRPSYEQYF
TRBJ2-3 TRBV5-1 16 CASSLGATSSTDTQYF
TRBJ1-1 TRBV5-1 17 CASSLVDRPPTYTEAFF
TRBJ2-3 TRBV12-3/TRBV12-4 11 CASSSQGSQYF
TRBJ1-4 TRBV7-9 14 CASSPSRVEEKLFF
TRBJ1-4 TRBV29-1 14 CSVRSGGPSQKLFF
TRBJ1-1 TRBV6-5 15 CASSYEGRGNTEAFF
TRBJ2-3 TRBV7-2 15 CASSFIGVGTDTQYF
TRBJ2-7 TRBV29-1 12 CSPRDRGYEQYF
TRBJ1-2 TRBV12-3/TRBV12-4 13 CASGSGERYGYTF
TRBJ1-2 TRBV5-1 13 CASSFNRGHGYTF
TRBJ2-2 TRBV9 15 CASSYEALGTGELFF
TRBJ1-2 TRBV18 17 CASSPPNQGRQGYGYTF
TRBJ2-7 TRBV7-9 13 CASSLKHPYEQYF